This TCR beta chain was identified during a study of monozygotic twins with inflammatory bowel disease. From its re-call of the 5' RACE reads, TCRdb lists each CDR3 protein once, without DNA. The sample data list over 35,000 distinct CDR3 sequences. The CDR3 runs to 15 residues. The germline CDR1 and CDR2 sequences are SGHTA and FQGNSA. This receptor was identified in a human donor with ulcerative colitis or Crohn's disease, or a healthy co-twin of an affected twin (not recorded which). Sequencing was done on a sample of blood. V is TRBV7-2 and J is TRBJ2-3; TCRdb proposes TRBD2, but this gene call is untestable without DNA. CDR3 in amino acids: CASSLRREMTDTQYF.